The 30 T cell receptor beta chains given below trace back to one sample, sequenced in a study of blood T cell repertoires in COVID-19. Sequencing used immunoSEQ multiplex PCR; TCRdb keeps in-frame clones, though not all of them. The table includes 90,000 to 120,000 clones, about four fifths detected once. The sample taken for sequencing was peripheral blood. The source of these receptors is a human donor in a cohort sampled during active COVID-19.

This clone was seen only a few times. The chain couples TRBV18 to TRBJ1-6; tentative D call: TRBD1 (6 bases). This CDR3 region has 15 residues. V was clipped by 2 bases and J by 5 bases, with 10 bases between them. In germline, CDR1 is KGHSH, CDR2 LQKENI. The CDR3 sequence is CASSPRTVDNSPLHF. DNA of the CDR3: TGTGCCAGCTCACCAAGGACAGTAGATAATTCACCCCTCCACTTT.

This clone appeared a single time. The chain recombines TRBV24-1 with TRBJ2-3, with 8 nucleotides matching TRBD2. The V gene's germline CDR1 is KGHDR and CDR2 SFDVKD. CDR3 size: 20 residues. With V trimmed by 4 bases and J by 6 bases, 23 bases remained unmatched. CDR3 in amino acids: CATSDVWGQETSAGLDTQYF. The CDR3 DNA is TGTGCCACCAGTGACGTTTGGGGTCAAGAGACTAGCGCGGGGTTGGATACGCAGTATTTT.

This rearrangement joins TRBV9 to TRBJ2-1; D remains ambiguous. This CDR3 has 14 residues. With 4 bases removed from V and 7 bases from J, the gap between germline ends came to 15 bases. Germline V gives CDR1 SGDLS, CDR2 YYNGEE. This CDR3 is CASSFTSGWNEQFF. CDR3 in DNA: TGTGCCAGCAGCTTTACTTCAGGATGGAATGAGCAGTTCTTC.

The chain uses TRBV7-9 and TRBJ2-3; D is possibly TRBD2 (6 bases). From germline, CDR1 is SEHNR and CDR2 FQNEAQ (reference sequence). The CDR3 totals 14 residues. Trimming shortened V by 5 bases and J by 9 bases, and 18 bases separated the two germline ends. The DNA of the CDR3 is TGTGCCAGCAGCCCTTCCGGCGGGATCACGACGCAGTATTTT. Amino acids: CASSPSGGITTQYF. Full variable domain (missing parts from reference TRBV7-9 and TRBJ2-3): DTGVSQNPRHKITKRGQNVTFRCDPISEHNRLYWYRQTLGQGPEFLTYFQNEAQLEKSRLLSDRFSAERPKGSFSTLEIQRTEQGDSAMYLCASSPSGGITTQYFGPGTRLTVL.

The chain combines TRBV25-1 with TRBJ2-3; 9 bases match TRBD2. CDR1 is MGHDK and CDR2 is SYGVNS in the germline V gene. Trimming cost V 9 bases and J 6 bases; bases outside gene matches: 10. The CDR3 covers 14 residues. The CDR3 DNA sequence: TGTGCCAGTAGAAATAGCGGGAGTGGGGATACGCAGTATTTT. It is translated as CASRNSGSGDTQYF. The variable domain in full, with the rest retrieved from reference TRBV25-1 and TRBJ2-3, is EADIYQTPRYLVIGTGKKITLECSQTMGHDKMYWYQQDPGMELHLIHYSYGVNSTEKGDLSSESTVSRIRTEHFPLTLESARPSHTSQYLCASRNSGSGDTQYFGPGTRLTVL.

This chain uses TRBV3-1 (or the pseudogene TRBV3-2) with TRBJ2-7; D unclear. CDR1 and CDR2 (germline): LGHDT, YNNKEL (reference sequence). V was shortened by 4 bases and J by 3 bases, with 4 bases between the two germline ends. This CDR3 comprises 11 residues. CDR3 DNA sequence: TGTGCCAGCAGCCGTATCTACGAGCAGTACTTC. This codes for CASSRIYEQYF.

CDR3 amino acids: CATTGTGKFTDTQYF. The CDR3 DNA follows: TGTGCCACCACCGGGACAGGGAAGTTTACAGATACGCAGTATTTT. The J gene is TRBJ2-3, the V gene TRBV6-6; TRBD1 aligns across 9 bases. The germline CDR1 and CDR2 sequences are MNHNY and SVGAGI (reference sequence). The CDR3 covers 15 residues. V was clipped by 10 bases and J by 3 bases; unmatched bases: 11.

V is TRBV2 and J is TRBJ1-1, with D uncertain. The germline gives CDR1 SNHLY, CDR2 FYNNEI. Trimming left V 6 bases short and J 3 bases short, with 14 bases between. This CDR3 is built from 14 residues. CDR3: CASSRSGLYTEAFF. CDR3 in DNA: TGTGCCAGCAGCCGTAGCGGCCTTTACACTGAAGCTTTCTTT.

This clone was picked up a small number of times. V and J are TRBV19 and TRBJ1-1, with TRBD1 identical over 9 bases. Germline V lookup: CDR1 LNHDA, CDR2 SQIVND (reference sequence). Trimming at V came to 5 bases and at J to 4 bases, leaving 8 bases not matched to a gene. The CDR3 covers 15 residues. In DNA, the CDR3 is TGTGCCAGTAGTCTCACAGGGGGCGCGGGCACTGAAGCTTTCTTT. Translated: CASSLTGGAGTEAFF. The full variable domain, rest sourced from reference TRBV19 and TRBJ1-1, is DGGITQSPKYLFRKEGQNVTLSCEQNLNHDAMYWYRQDPGQGLRLIYYSQIVNDFQKGDIAEGYSVSREKKESFPLTVTSAQKNPTAFYLCASSLTGGAGTEAFFGQGTRLTVV.

V gene TRBV6-5 combines with J gene TRBJ2-3; 10 bases are a match to TRBD2. The CDR3 runs to 15 residues. The germline gives CDR1 MNHEY, CDR2 SVGAGI. V was pared by 2 bases and J by 3 bases, with 2 bases of the junction left unmatched. In DNA form, the CDR3 reads TGTGCCAGCAGTTACACTAGCGGGACTACAGATACGCAGTATTTT. Its translation: CASSYTSGTTDTQYF.

This chain joins TRBV5-4 and TRBJ2-1; tentatively, D is TRBD2 (6 bases). This CDR3 is 13 amino acids long. Trimming removed 4 bases at V and 4 bases at J, with 9 bases between. Germline V gene sequence: CDR1 SGHNT, CDR2 YYREEE (reference sequence). The CDR3 protein is CASSRDSYNEQFF. The CDR3 nucleotides are TGTGCCAGCAGCCGGGACTCGTACAATGAGCAGTTCTTC.

The CDR3 DNA is TGTGCCAGCAGCTCCGGGACAGCATTAGAAAAACTGTTTTTT. Translated, it gives CASSSGTALEKLFF. The chain couples TRBV5-4 to TRBJ1-4, with 7 bases lining up with TRBD1. Losses at the gene ends were 3 bases for V and 8 bases for J; bases not matched to a gene: 7. The germline V gene has CDR1 SGHNT and CDR2 YYREEE (reference sequence). The CDR3 is 14 residues long.

The V gene is TRBV5-1, the J gene TRBJ1-6; TRBD1 might be the D (6 bases). The V end was cut by 1 base, the J end by 6 bases, with 8 bases between. The CDR3 covers 14 residues. Germline CDR1 and CDR2: SGHRS and YFSETQ. The CDR3 nucleotides are TGCGCCAGCAGCTTGACAGGGCCTAATTCACCCCTCCACTTT. This gives the protein CASSLTGPNSPLHF.

The chain links TRBV6-6 to TRBJ1-4; D not certain. The length of the CDR3 is 13 residues. Trimming left V 8 bases short and J 1 base short, with 8 bases between. Per germline, CDR1 MNHNY and CDR2 SVGAGI (reference sequence). CDR3 amino acids: CASYLGTNEKLFF. CDR3 nucleotide sequence: TGTGCCAGCTACCTAGGAACTAATGAAAAACTGTTTTTT.

This chain uses TRBV9 with TRBJ1-5; 7 nucleotides match TRBD1. The CDR3 has 14 residues. Germline loops: CDR1 SGDLS, CDR2 YYNGEE. With V trimmed by 5 bases and J by 3 bases, 5 bases remained unmatched. The CDR3 is CASSKGTANQPQHF. The DNA for the CDR3 is TGTGCCAGCAGTAAAGGGACAGCCAATCAGCCCCAGCATTTT.

CDR3 amino acids: CASSGRHLLLPDTQYF. CDR3 DNA sequence: TGTGCCAGCAGTGGCAGACACCTTCTACTCCCAGATACGCAGTATTTT. J is TRBJ2-3 and V is TRBV6-1; D gene unclear. V was pared by 4 bases and J by 4 bases, with 18 bases between. The germline V gene has CDR1 MNHNS and CDR2 SASEGT. This CDR3 has 16 amino acids.

The V gene is TRBV24-1, the J gene TRBJ2-2; no clear D gene. The germline V and J ends were trimmed by 2 bases and 6 bases, with 12 bases remaining between them. Looked up from germline, CDR1 is KGHDR and CDR2 is SFDVKD. The length of the CDR3 is 15 residues. The CDR3 reads CATSDSRVPAGELFF. The CDR3 bases are TGTGCCACCAGTGATTCCCGGGTCCCGGCCGGGGAGCTGTTTTTT.

The chain links TRBV28 to TRBJ1-5; a possible D gene is TRBD1 (5 bases). This CDR3 comprises 15 residues. Germline CDR1 MDHEN, CDR2 SYDVKM. V was shortened by 4 bases and J by 2 bases, with 12 bases between the two germline ends. This CDR3 reads CASSSTGRGNQPQHF. In DNA form, the CDR3 reads TGTGCCAGCAGTTCTACAGGTCGGGGCAATCAGCCCCAGCATTTT.

The rearrangement joins TRBV3-1 (or the pseudogene TRBV3-2) to TRBJ2-5; D possibly corresponds to TRBD2 (5 bases). This CDR3 is built from 14 residues. V shed 2 bases and J shed 5 bases, with 12 bases lying between them. In germline, CDR1 is LGHDT, CDR2 YNNKEL (reference sequence). The CDR3 DNA reads as TGTGCCAGCAGCCAATCGCGGGTACGGGAGACCCAGTACTTC. Its translation is CASSQSRVRETQYF.

This chain connects TRBV7-2 to TRBJ2-2; D ambiguous. This CDR3 has 10 residues. The V end lost 5 bases, the J end lost 11 bases, and 6 bases lay between the germline ends. In germline, CDR1 is SGHTA, CDR2 FQGNSA. The CDR3 DNA reads as TGTGCCAGCAGCCGGGTAGAGCTGTTTTTT. Translated: CASSRVELFF.

The chain joins TRBV28 to TRBJ2-7; 7 nucleotides line up with TRBD2. The germline CDR1 and CDR2 sequences are MDHEN and SYDVKM. The ends lost 7 bases at V and 6 bases at J; junction bases unmatched: 9. The CDR3 totals 13 residues. The DNA for the CDR3 is TGTGCCAGCAATTGGGGGAGGGATGGCGAGCAGTACTTC. Encoded protein: CASNWGRDGEQYF.

The J gene is TRBJ1-2, the V gene TRBV4-1; TRBD1 is a possible D gene (6 bases). Germline V gives CDR1 MGHRA, CDR2 YSYEKL. CDR3 length: 16 amino acids. Trimming shortened V by 0 bases and J by 5 bases, and 16 bases separated the two germline ends. CDR3 bases: TGCGCCAGCAGCCAAGACGCGAGGCAGGGGATGTATGGCTACACCTTC. This sequence encodes CASSQDARQGMYGYTF.

The V call is TRBV7-2, the J call TRBJ1-1; TRBD1 matches at 8 bases. From germline, CDR1 is SGHTA and CDR2 FQGNSA. The CDR3 covers 12 residues. The trim removed 5 bases at V and 11 bases at J, leaving 7 bases unmatched. The CDR3 DNA is TGTGCCAGCAGCCTCAGGACAGGGAGTGCTTTCTTT. This translates into CASSLRTGSAFF.

The CDR3 sequence is CASSLLGEADTQYF. The CDR3, as DNA: TGTGCCAGCAGCTTGCTCGGGGAGGCAGATACGCAGTATTTT. The chain joins TRBV5-5 to TRBJ2-3, with D perhaps TRBD2 (6 bases). The CDR3 has 14 residues. Trimming pared 1 base from V and 4 bases from J, leaving 10 bases between. Germline V gene data show CDR1 as SGHKS and CDR2 as YYEKEE (reference sequence).

This chain uses TRBV28 with TRBJ1-5; no definite D call. Trimming removed 5 bases from V and 4 bases from J, with 3 bases in between. From germline, CDR1 is MDHEN and CDR2 SYDVKM. CDR3 length: 11 amino acids. The CDR3 region is CASSPNQPQHF. The CDR3 DNA follows: TGTGCCAGCAGTCCAAATCAGCCCCAGCATTTT.

V gene TRBV29-1 combines with J gene TRBJ1-1; no definite D call. This CDR3 has 13 residues. In germline, CDR1 is SQVTM, CDR2 ANQGSEA. The germline V and J ends were trimmed by 4 bases and 0 bases, with 9 bases remaining between them. CDR3: CSVVYRMNTEAFF. The CDR3 nucleotides read TGCAGCGTTGTATACAGAATGAACACTGAAGCTTTCTTT. Full variable domain (rest looked up from reference TRBV29-1 and TRBJ1-1): SAVISQKPSRDICQRGTSLTIQCQVDSQVTMMFWYRQQPGQSLTLIATANQGSEATYESGFVIDKFPISRPNLTFSTLTVSNMSPEDSSIYLCSVVYRMNTEAFFGQGTRLTVV.

This chain links TRBV5-1 with TRBJ2-1; a weak D match, TRBD2 (5 bases). This CDR3 has 15 residues. The V and J ends lost 7 bases and 3 bases respectively, with 17 bases between them. Germline V gene data show CDR1 as SGHRS and CDR2 as YFSETQ. CDR3 sequence (DNA): TGCGCCAGCTCGGACCCCTCGGGATTCTACAATGAGCAGTTCTTC. Translation gives CASSDPSGFYNEQFF.

V gene TRBV10-3 combines with J gene TRBJ2-2, with D possibly TRBD1 on 7 matching bases. The germline gives CDR1 ENHRY, CDR2 SYGVKD. CDR3 length equals 15 residues. V dropped 6 bases and J dropped 5 bases, with 16 bases sitting between them. CDR3 sequence (DNA): TGTGCCATCAGAAGCGCAGGGGGGTCGACCGGGGAGCTGTTTTTT. It encodes CAIRSAGGSTGELFF.

The J gene is TRBJ2-3, the V gene TRBV11-2; D remains unclear. This CDR3 has 14 amino acids. Germline V gene data show CDR1 as SGHAT and CDR2 as FQNNGV. V was shortened by 6 bases and J by 2 bases, with 12 bases between the two germline ends. This CDR3 is CASSWVEDTDTQYF. Written as DNA, the CDR3 is TGTGCCAGCAGTTGGGTCGAGGACACAGATACGCAGTATTTT.

This sequence joins TRBV2 and TRBJ2-7, with 7 bases matching TRBD1. This CDR3 contains 13 residues. V shed 5 bases, J shed 2 bases, and the junction held 3 bases outside the gene matches. Germline V gene lookup returns CDR1 SNHLY and CDR2 FYNNEI. DNA for the CDR3: TGTGCCAGCAGTAGACAGGGTACCTACGAGCAGTACTTC. This encodes CASSRQGTYEQYF.